The 26 T cell receptor beta chains reported below all come from one sample, sequenced in a study of cytomegalovirus exposure and HLA in healthy donors. The PCR made use of 60 Vbeta and 13 Jbeta primers. Profiled with immunoSEQ multiplex PCR; TCRdb holds only in-frame clones, not every one. The sample yields 150,000 to 200,000 clones, about four fifths seen once. Sample: PBMCs. These receptors came from a male donor in good health and CMV-seronegative.

J is TRBJ2-3 and V is TRBV15; perhaps TRBD2 as D (5 bases). The V end lost 0 bases, the J end lost 2 bases, and 18 bases lay between the germline ends. Germline V gene sequence: CDR1 LNHNV, CDR2 YYDKDF (reference sequence). This CDR3 has 18 residues. CDR3 in amino acids: CATSREPRLAATTDTQYF. In DNA, the CDR3 is TGTGCCACCAGCAGAGAACCCCGTCTAGCTGCAACCACAGATACGCAGTATTTT.

This clone was seen a handful of times. This chain links TRBV6-5 with TRBJ2-5, with 10 positions matching TRBD2. CDR3 size: 16 residues. Germline CDR1 MNHEY, CDR2 SVGAGI. V was clipped by 2 bases and J by 5 bases; unmatched bases: 8. In nucleotides, the CDR3 is TGTGCCAGCAGTTACACTCCTCCGGGACTAGCGGAGACCCAGTACTTC. Its translation is CASSYTPPGLAETQYF.

The V gene is TRBV10-3, the J gene TRBJ2-7; 9 bases line up with TRBD2. The V segment lost 8 bases and the J segment 0 bases; nucleotides outside the gene matches: 5. Germline V lookup: CDR1 ENHRY, CDR2 SYGVKD. The CDR3 is 14 amino acids. The CDR3 is CAIQTSGASYEQYF. CDR3 nucleotides: TGTGCCATCCAGACTAGCGGAGCCTCCTACGAGCAGTACTTC.

Worth noting for this clone: At one end the junction does not follow the germline gene, possibly because of a read error. CDR3 amino acids: CANSLYLQAFF. The CDR3 coding sequence is TGTGCCAACAGCTTATACCTACAAGCTTTCTTT. The V call is TRBV7-2, the J call TRBJ1-1, with no clear D. The CDR3 contains 11 residues. CDR1 is SGHTA, CDR2 FQGNSA, per germline.

The CDR3 DNA reads as TGTGCCAGCAGCGTAGGCCGCGAGGAGATCTATGGCTACACCTTC. This sequence encodes CASSVGREEIYGYTF. This chain joins TRBV9 and TRBJ1-2, with D hard to call. From germline, CDR1 is SGDLS and CDR2 YYNGEE. CDR3 length: 15 residues. The V end was cut by 0 bases, the J end by 4 bases, with 13 bases between. Filled out from reference TRBV9 and TRBJ1-2, the complete variable domain reads DSGVTQTPKHLITATGQRVTLRCSPRSGDLSVYWYQQSLDQGLQFLIQYYNGEERAKGNILERFSAQQFPDLHSELNLSSLELGDSALYFCASSVGREEIYGYTFGSGTRLTVV.

This chain links TRBV6-1 with TRBJ1-5; a weak D match, TRBD1 (5 bases). The CDR3 runs 14 residues. Trimming took off 3 bases at V and 4 bases at J, with 10 bases between the two ends. Germline lookup yields CDR1 MNHNS and CDR2 SASEGT. This chain's CDR3 is CASSEGQINQPQHF. DNA of the CDR3: TGTGCCAGCAGTGAGGGGCAGATAAATCAGCCCCAGCATTTT.

The V gene is TRBV7-9, the J gene TRBJ1-1; no firm D call. This CDR3 is 17 amino acids long. Germline V gives CDR1 SEHNR, CDR2 FQNEAQ (reference sequence). Trimming pared 3 bases from V and 0 bases from J, leaving 17 bases between. The CDR3 region is CASSFTPPAGLNTEAFF. DNA of the CDR3: TGTGCCAGCAGCTTTACCCCCCCCGCAGGTTTGAACACTGAAGCTTTCTTT.

The chain's CDR3 is CASSFSRTGAYEQYF. In DNA form, the CDR3 reads TGTGCCAGCAGTTTTAGTCGGACAGGGGCCTACGAGCAGTACTTC. V usage is TRBV27 and J usage is TRBJ2-7; 9 bases line up with TRBD1. The CDR3 loop spans 15 amino acids. In germline, CDR1 is MNHEY, CDR2 SMNVEV (reference sequence). Germline trimming cut 3 bases from V and 2 bases from J; bases unmatched to any gene: 5.

In its sample, this clone was seen once. A read error may account for a junction end that differs from germline. The chain uses TRBV2 and TRBJ2-7; D is unclear. CDR1 SNHLY and CDR2 FYNNEI come from the germline V gene. The CDR3 is made up of 17 amino acids. The CDR3 coding sequence is TGTGCCAGCAGTGAGATCCCACCAGGAACCATATTCTACGGGCAGTACTTC. It encodes CASSEIPPGTIFYGQYF.

The rearrangement links TRBV14 to TRBJ1-2, with D perhaps matching TRBD1 (5 bases). V was clipped by 0 bases and J by 6 bases, with 17 bases between them. Germline loops: CDR1 SGHDN, CDR2 FVKESK. This CDR3 spans 16 amino acids. As DNA, the CDR3 is TGTGCCAGCAGCCAAGATAGCCAGGGTGGTAGTGATGGCTACACCTTC. It specifies CASSQDSQGGSDGYTF.

This clone appeared a single time. V usage is TRBV5-1 and J usage is TRBJ1-1; TRBD1 agrees at 11 bases. Per germline, CDR1 SGHRS and CDR2 YFSETQ. The J segment lost 9 bases and the V segment lost 4 bases, leaving 8 bases of the junction unmatched. The length of the CDR3 is 14 residues. The CDR3 sequence: CASSIKGQGGKAFF. The CDR3 bases are TGCGCCAGCAGCATAAAGGGACAGGGGGGGAAAGCTTTCTTT.

This chain connects TRBV7-6 to TRBJ2-7; D not certain. The CDR3 extends over 11 amino acids. V lost 4 bases, J lost 2 bases, and 3 bases lay in between. Germline CDR1 and CDR2: SGHVS and FNYEAQ. CDR3 DNA sequence: TGTGCCAGCAGCTCAGCCTACGAGCAGTACTTC. Amino acid sequence: CASSSAYEQYF.

This chain uses TRBV2 with TRBJ2-2; 11 nucleotides align to TRBD1. V lost 6 bases, J lost 14 bases, and 5 bases stayed unmatched. Germline CDR1 and CDR2: SNHLY and FYNNEI. This CDR3 has 12 residues. The chain's CDR3 is CASSVGQGALFF. DNA of the CDR3: TGTGCCAGCAGCGTCGGACAGGGGGCACTGTTTTTT.

The chain uses TRBV18 and TRBJ1-1; 7 nucleotides align to TRBD1. The CDR3 is 14 residues long. Trimming took 0 bases from V and 4 from J; bases not matched to a gene: 2. Germline CDR1 is KGHSH and CDR2 is LQKENI. The CDR3 DNA is TGTGCCAGCTCACCACCTTGGGACAGCACTGAAGCTTTCTTT. This sequence encodes CASSPPWDSTEAFF.

This clone has a single count. This chain joins TRBV7-9 and TRBJ2-3, with TRBD1 identical over 11 bases. J was trimmed by 3 bases and V by 5 bases; bases with no gene match: 4. The CDR3 loop spans 15 amino acids. Germline V gene sequence: CDR1 SEHNR, CDR2 FQNEAQ (reference sequence). CDR3 DNA: TGTGCCAGCAGCCCCGGGACAGGGGGTACAGATACGCAGTATTTT. It encodes CASSPGTGGTDTQYF.

The chain joins TRBV29-1 to TRBJ2-1, with TRBD1 matching 7 bases. The CDR3 covers 15 residues. Germline-derived CDR1 and CDR2 are SQVTM and ANQGSEA. With V trimmed by 6 bases and J by 7 bases, 15 bases remained unmatched. The CDR3 sequence: CSVPNWDSLGNEQFF. CDR3 DNA: TGCAGCGTCCCGAATTGGGACAGTCTTGGGAATGAGCAGTTCTTC.

V usage is TRBV9 and J usage is TRBJ2-2; D uncertain. The length of the CDR3 is 12 residues. V gave up 2 bases and J gave up 4 bases, with 3 bases separating them. Germline V gene lookup returns CDR1 SGDLS and CDR2 YYNGEE. For the CDR3, the DNA is TGTGCCAGCAGCGTTATCACCGGGGAGCTGTTTTTT. Translated: CASSVITGELFF.

For the CDR3, the DNA is TGTGCCAGCAGCATGACCGGGACAACGGGAAACACCATATATTTT. Translation gives CASSMTGTTGNTIYF. The rearrangement uses TRBV7-2 and TRBJ1-3, with D possibly matching TRBD1 (6 bases). V lost 5 bases, J lost 4 bases, and 15 bases lay in between. The V gene's germline CDR1 is SGHTA and CDR2 FQGNSA. The CDR3 contains 15 residues. The full variable domain, with the rest looked up from reference TRBV7-2 and TRBJ1-3, is GAGVSQSPSNKVTEKGKDVELRCDPISGHTALYWYRQSLGQGLEFLIYFQGNSAPDKSGLPSDRFSAERTGGSVSTLTIQRTQQEDSAVYLCASSMTGTTGNTIYFGEGSWLTVV.

The rearrangement links TRBV6-5 to TRBJ2-7; 8 positions match TRBD2. The germline gives CDR1 MNHEY, CDR2 SVGAGI. This CDR3 is built from 14 residues. Germline trimming cut 6 bases from V and 5 bases from J; bases unmatched to any gene: 9. The DNA for the CDR3 is TGTGCCAGCAGATACCGGACTAGCTCGCACGAGCAGTACTTC. This codes for CASRYRTSSHEQYF.

The chain is built from TRBV30 and TRBJ2-7; possible D gene TRBD2, 6 bases. The CDR3 covers 14 residues. Germline V CDR1 and CDR2: GTSNPN, SVGIG (reference sequence). V gave up 0 bases and J gave up 4 bases, with 13 bases separating them. The CDR3 sequence is CAWSVWRERYEQYF. CDR3 nucleotides: TGTGCCTGGAGTGTGTGGAGGGAAAGGTACGAGCAGTACTTC.

This rearrangement joins TRBV27 to TRBJ2-3; D may be TRBD1 (5 bases). From germline, CDR1 is MNHEY and CDR2 SMNVEV (reference sequence). The CDR3 runs 14 residues. With 4 bases removed from V and 3 bases from J, the gap between germline ends came to 11 bases. The CDR3 loop reads CASSWRRGTDTQYF. The CDR3 DNA sequence: TGTGCCAGCAGTTGGAGAAGGGGAACAGATACGCAGTATTTT.

The V and J genes are TRBV7-6 and TRBJ2-7; D perhaps matches TRBD2 (6 bases). V was pared by 5 bases and J by 2 bases, with 16 bases between. Looked up from germline, CDR1 is SGHVS and CDR2 is FNYEAQ. This CDR3 is built from 15 residues. CDR3 nucleotide sequence: TGTGCCAGCAGCCCTCCCGGGGGACGCCCCTACGAGCAGTACTTC. This sequence encodes CASSPPGGRPYEQYF.

This clone was counted once. The V call is TRBV27, the J call TRBJ2-7, with TRBD1 matching over 8 bases. Germline V gives CDR1 MNHEY, CDR2 SMNVEV (reference sequence). The CDR3 is 14 residues long. Trimming at V came to 0 bases and at J to 4 bases, leaving 2 bases not matched to a gene. The CDR3 nucleotides are TGTGCCAGCAGTTTATCCCGGACAGGGTACGAGCAGTACTTC. It is translated as CASSLSRTGYEQYF.

This clone was detected once. The chain is built from TRBV19 and TRBJ2-1; TRBD2 matches 9 bases. Losses at the gene ends were 2 bases for V and 6 bases for J; bases not matched to a gene: 11. The CDR3 consists of 17 residues. Germline CDR1 and CDR2: LNHDA and SQIVND (reference sequence). CDR3 region: CASSIFPLAGRGNEQFF. In DNA, the CDR3 is TGTGCCAGTAGTATATTCCCGCTAGCGGGGAGGGGCAATGAGCAGTTCTTC.

The V call is TRBV7-9, the J call TRBJ2-1; 7 positions agree with TRBD2. Germline CDR1 is SEHNR and CDR2 is FQNEAQ (reference sequence). There are 17 residues in the CDR3. V was pared by 4 bases and J by 4 bases, with 13 bases of the junction left unmatched. This CDR3 reads CASSSLAGVPQYNEQFF. The CDR3 DNA reads as TGTGCCAGCAGCTCTCTCGCGGGAGTTCCACAATACAATGAGCAGTTCTTC.

The rearrangement links TRBV7-2 to TRBJ1-1; 8 nucleotides agree with TRBD1. The germline V gene has CDR1 SGHTA and CDR2 FQGNSA. This CDR3 spans 15 amino acids. The V gene end was trimmed by 5 bases and the J gene end by 0 bases; junction bases not matched to a gene: 5. The chain's CDR3 is CASSVGQGLNTEAFF. The CDR3 bases are TGTGCCAGCAGCGTCGGACAGGGATTGAACACTGAAGCTTTCTTT.